This entry features one TCR beta chain sequence. What it binds is not known. The record originates from a study of T cells after yellow fever vaccination. Conversion of TCR transcripts into cDNA relied on 5'RACE template switching, which added a universal primer site and UMIs. TCRdb used MiXCR to reprocess the 5' RACE reads, holding one entry per CDR3 protein. The sample yields approximately 550,000 distinct CDR3 sequences, less than 15% seen once. The CDR3 totals 16 residues. V dropped 5 bases and J dropped 1 base, with 18 bases sitting between them. Germline CDR1 and CDR2: LNHDA and SQIVND (reference sequence). Study outcomes and limitations: At 95% to 97% for CD4 and approximately 88% for CD8, most primary-vaccination clones showed up again after the booster. A secondary response was less intense yet reached its peak sooner, at day 5 versus 15.

This specimen consisted of PBMCs, obtained on the day of the yellow fever booster vaccination. The rearrangement joins TRBV19 to TRBJ2-7; D perhaps matches TRBD1 (6 bases). This sequence originates from a man aged 30 to 45 who received the YFV17D yellow fever vaccine. This chain's CDR3 is CASSSSTSTGSYEQYF. The CDR3 region has the DNA TGTGCCAGTAGTTCCTCCACATCGACAGGATCCTACGAGCAGTACTTC.